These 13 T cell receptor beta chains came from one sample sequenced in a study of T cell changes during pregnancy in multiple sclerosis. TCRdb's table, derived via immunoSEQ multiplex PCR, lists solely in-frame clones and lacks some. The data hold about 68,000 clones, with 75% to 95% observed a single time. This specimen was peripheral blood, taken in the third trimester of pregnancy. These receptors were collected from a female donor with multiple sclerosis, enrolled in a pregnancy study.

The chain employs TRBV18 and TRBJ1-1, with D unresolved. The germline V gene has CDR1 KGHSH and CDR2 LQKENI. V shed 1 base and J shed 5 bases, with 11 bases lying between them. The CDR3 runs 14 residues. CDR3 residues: CASSPREFSTEAFF. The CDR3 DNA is TGTGCCAGCTCACCACGAGAATTTTCGACTGAAGCTTTCTTT. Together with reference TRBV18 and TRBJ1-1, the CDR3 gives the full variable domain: NAGVMQNPRHLVRRRGQEARLRCSPMKGHSHVYWYRQLPEEGLKFMVYLQKENIIDESGMPKERFSAEFPKEGPSILRIQQVVRGDSAAYFCASSPREFSTEAFFGQGTRLTVV.

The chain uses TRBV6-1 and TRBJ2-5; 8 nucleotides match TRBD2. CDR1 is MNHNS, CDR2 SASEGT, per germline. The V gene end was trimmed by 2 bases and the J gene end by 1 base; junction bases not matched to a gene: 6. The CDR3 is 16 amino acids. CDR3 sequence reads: CASSERVAGTQETQYF. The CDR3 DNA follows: TGTGCCAGCAGTGAAAGAGTAGCGGGGACCCAAGAGACCCAGTACTTC.

DNA of the CDR3: TGTGCCAGCTCACCGAAGACGGGCGCGGGGGAAAAACTGTTTTTT. Translating gives CASSPKTGAGEKLFF. This chain links TRBV18 with TRBJ1-4; no reliable D call. The CDR3 contains 15 residues. The V end lost 3 bases, the J end lost 8 bases, and 16 bases lay between the germline ends. Germline CDR1 KGHSH, CDR2 LQKENI.

CDR3 residues: CASSLVPGDNQPQHF. CDR3 nucleotides: TGTGCCAGCAGCTTAGTGCCAGGGGACAATCAGCCCCAGCATTTT. The chain links TRBV7-6 to TRBJ1-5; a weak D match, TRBD1 (6 bases). The V gene's germline CDR1 is SGHVS and CDR2 FNYEAQ. The ends were cut back, 1 base at V and 3 bases at J, with 10 bases in the middle. This CDR3 is built from 15 residues.

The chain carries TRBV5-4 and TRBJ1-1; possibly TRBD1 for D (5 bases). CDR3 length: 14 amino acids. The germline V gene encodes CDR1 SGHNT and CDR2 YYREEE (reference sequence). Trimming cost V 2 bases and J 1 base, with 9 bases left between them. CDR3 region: CASSLGDRNTEAFF. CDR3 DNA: TGTGCCAGCAGCTTAGGAGACAGGAACACTGAAGCTTTCTTT.

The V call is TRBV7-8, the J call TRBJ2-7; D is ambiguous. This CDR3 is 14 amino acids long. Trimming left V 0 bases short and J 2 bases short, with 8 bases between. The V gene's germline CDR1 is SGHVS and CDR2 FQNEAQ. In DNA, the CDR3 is TGTGCCAGCAGCTTAGCGAGCACGGCCTACGAGCAGTACTTC. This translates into CASSLASTAYEQYF.

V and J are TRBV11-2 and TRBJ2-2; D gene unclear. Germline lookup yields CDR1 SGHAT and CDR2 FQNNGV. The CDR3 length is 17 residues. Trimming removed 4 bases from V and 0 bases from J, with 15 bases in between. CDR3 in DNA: TGTGCCAGCAGCTCCTCCCTAGTGGCGGCGAACACCGGGGAGCTGTTTTTT. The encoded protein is CASSSSLVAANTGELFF.

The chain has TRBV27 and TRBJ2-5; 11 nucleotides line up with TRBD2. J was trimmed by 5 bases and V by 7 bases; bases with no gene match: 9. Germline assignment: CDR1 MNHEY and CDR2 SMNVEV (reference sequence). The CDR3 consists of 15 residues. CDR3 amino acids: CASTRLAGLGETQYF. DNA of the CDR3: TGTGCCAGCACTCGACTAGCGGGGTTGGGCGAGACCCAGTACTTC.

CDR3 DNA: TGTGCCAGCAGCTCGTTTACCTACGAGCAGTACTTC. Amino acids: CASSSFTYEQYF. V is TRBV7-2 and J is TRBJ2-7; D unresolved. Trimming took off 4 bases at V and 2 bases at J, with 6 bases between the two ends. This CDR3 has 12 residues. Germline CDR1 and CDR2: SGHTA and FQGNSA.

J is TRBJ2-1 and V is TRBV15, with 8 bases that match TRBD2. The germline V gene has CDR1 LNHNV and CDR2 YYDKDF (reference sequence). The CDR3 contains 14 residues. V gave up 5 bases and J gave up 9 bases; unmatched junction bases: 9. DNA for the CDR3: TGTGCCACCAGCTCGGAGACTAGCGCACGTGAGCAGTTCTTC. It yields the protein CATSSETSAREQFF. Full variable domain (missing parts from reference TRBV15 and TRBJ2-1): DAMVIQNPRYQVTQFGKPVTLSCSQTLNHNVMYWYQQKSSQAPKLLFHYYDKDFNNEADTPDNFQSRRPNTSFCFLDIRSPGLGDTAMYLCATSSETSAREQFFGPGTRLTVL.

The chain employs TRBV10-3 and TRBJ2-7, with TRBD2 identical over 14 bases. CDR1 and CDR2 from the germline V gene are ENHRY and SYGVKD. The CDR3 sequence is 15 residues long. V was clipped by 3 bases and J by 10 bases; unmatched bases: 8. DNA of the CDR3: TGTGCCATCAGTGACCCGGGACTAGCGGGGGTTGTTCAGTACTTC. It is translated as CAISDPGLAGVVQYF.

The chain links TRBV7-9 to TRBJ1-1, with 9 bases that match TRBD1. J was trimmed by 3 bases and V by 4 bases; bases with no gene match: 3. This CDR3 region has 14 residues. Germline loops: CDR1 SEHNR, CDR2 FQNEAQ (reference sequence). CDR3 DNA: TGTGCCAGCAGCTCTGGACAGGGGCACACTGAAGCTTTCTTT. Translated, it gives CASSSGQGHTEAFF.

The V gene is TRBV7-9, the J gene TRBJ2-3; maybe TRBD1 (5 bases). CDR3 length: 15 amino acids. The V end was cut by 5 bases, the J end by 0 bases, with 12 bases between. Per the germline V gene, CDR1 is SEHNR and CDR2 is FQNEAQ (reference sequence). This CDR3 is CASSPGHKSTDTQYF. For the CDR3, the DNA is TGTGCCAGCAGCCCCGGACACAAAAGCACAGATACGCAGTATTTT. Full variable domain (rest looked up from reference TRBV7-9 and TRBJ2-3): DTGVSQNPRHKITKRGQNVTFRCDPISEHNRLYWYRQTLGQGPEFLTYFQNEAQLEKSRLLSDRFSAERPKGSFSTLEIQRTEQGDSAMYLCASSPGHKSTDTQYFGPGTRLTVL.